This T cell receptor (beta chain) was found in a study of blood T cell repertoires in COVID-19 (dated by TCRdb to about 2020). About the full investigation: Samples from collaborators originated in the United States, Italy and Spain and spanned both the acute and convalescent phases of COVID-19. The prospective study material was composed of cDNA or gDNA derived from T cells, B-cell-depleted T cells, or PBMCs. Subjects who had been exposed to COVID-19, were actively infected with it, or had recovered from it provided the deeply sampled blood TCRbeta repertoires that made up the dataset. The repertoires were released in a freely available public database intended as a resource for research on the immune response to SARS-CoV-2. Samples came from the ongoing ImmuneRACE study (first 160 participants) plus 1,254 subjects from 6 global collaborators. Nearly every sample came with metadata listing a de-identified subject ID, COVID-19 status, age in years and sex. Where available, HLA class I and class II types were obtained from metadata supplied by the sample provider rather than from assay-based typing.

As to this clone: The antigen it binds to is not known. No much larger clone is present one base from it, and per-base qualities are unavailable.

In Seattle, one collaborating source enrolled patients while the infection was active and tracked those patients longitudinally over the course of disease. Whole blood was collected in K2EDTA tubes by collaborating institutions according to the institutions' own protocols. For TCRbeta analysis, collaborators shipped samples as frozen whole blood, isolated PBMCs, or DNA extracted from either of those sample types. What the study reported, not specific to this receptor: How much clinical and demographic metadata was included differed by source and by participant, and the metadata was provided uncurated.

TCRbeta CDR3 regions were amplified from genomic DNA using the immunoSEQ Assay, a bias-controlled multiplex PCR. Processing in the source paper ran as follows. Within the assay, amplification of reference gene primers was used to estimate how many nucleated cells each sample contained. Sequence reads were collapsed and filtered to measure the absolute abundance of every unique TCRbeta CDR3 rearrangement. For each sample, productive Simpson clonality was calculated as the square root of Simpson's diversity index across productive rearrangements. This immuneACCESS table, as held by TCRdb, lists in-frame sequences with V and J called but not all clones. Of the missing ones, under half trace to an unresolved V gene in checked studies; the others have no known cause. The D gene and trimming were derived from the DNA, and the V and J assignments and clone size from that table. Within this sample are about 200,000 clones, with approximately 80% of them counted one time only. In total, the top ten clones hold 0.9% to 0.95% of the sample.

Sequenced: peripheral blood. The receptor comes from a man between 60 and 70 years old with COVID-19, enrolled during active disease.

The bases read TGTGCCAGTGGGTCTGAGGGCACTGAAGCTTTCTTT. This translates into CASGSEGTEAFF. The rearranged chain carries TRBV19 and TRBJ1-1, with no D gene named confidently. V sheds 8 bases and J sheds 4 bases, leaving 11 bases between their ends. According to the germline V gene (reference sequence), CDR1 reads LNHDA and CDR2 reads SQIVND. The CDR3 holds 12 amino acids from the cysteine to the phenylalanine. The retained sequence is limited to the CDR3, 36 bases, with the frame set at the first base.